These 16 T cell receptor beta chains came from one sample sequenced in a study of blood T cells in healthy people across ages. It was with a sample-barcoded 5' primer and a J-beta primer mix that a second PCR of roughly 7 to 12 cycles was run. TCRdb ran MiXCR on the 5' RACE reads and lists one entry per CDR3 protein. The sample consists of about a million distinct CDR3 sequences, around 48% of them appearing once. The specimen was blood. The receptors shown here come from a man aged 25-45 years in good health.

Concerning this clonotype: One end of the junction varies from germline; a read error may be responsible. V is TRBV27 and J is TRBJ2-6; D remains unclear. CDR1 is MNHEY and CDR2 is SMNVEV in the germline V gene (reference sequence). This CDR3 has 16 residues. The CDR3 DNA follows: TGTGCCAGCAGTTCCCTACCGAGCTCTGAGGCCAACGTCCTGACTTTC. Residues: CASSSLPSSEANVLTF.

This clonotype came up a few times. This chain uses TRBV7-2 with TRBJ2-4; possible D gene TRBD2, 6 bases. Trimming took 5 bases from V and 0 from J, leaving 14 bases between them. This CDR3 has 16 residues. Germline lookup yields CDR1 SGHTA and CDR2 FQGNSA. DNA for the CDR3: TGTGCCAGCAGCCCGGACTACGTACGAGCCAAAAACATTCAGTACTTC. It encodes CASSPDYVRAKNIQYF.

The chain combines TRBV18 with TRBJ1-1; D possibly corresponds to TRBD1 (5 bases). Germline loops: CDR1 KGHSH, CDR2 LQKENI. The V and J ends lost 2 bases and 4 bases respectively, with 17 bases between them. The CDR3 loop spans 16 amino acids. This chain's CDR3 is CASSPGTSSAGTEAFF. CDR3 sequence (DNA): TGTGCCAGCTCACCAGGGACTTCCTCGGCAGGCACTGAAGCTTTCTTT.

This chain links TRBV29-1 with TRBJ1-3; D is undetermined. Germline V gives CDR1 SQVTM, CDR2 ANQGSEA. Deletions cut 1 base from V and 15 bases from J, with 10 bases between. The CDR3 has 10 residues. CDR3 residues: CSVEGGNQYF. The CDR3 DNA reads TGCAGCGTTGAAGGGGGAAACCAATATTTT.

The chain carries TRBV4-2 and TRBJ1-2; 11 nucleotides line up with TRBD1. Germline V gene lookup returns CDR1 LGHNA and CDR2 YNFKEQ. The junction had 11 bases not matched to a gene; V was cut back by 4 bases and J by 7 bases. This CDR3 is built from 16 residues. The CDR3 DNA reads TGTGCCAGCAGCCGGATCACTCGAGGGACAGGGGGTGGCTACACCTTC. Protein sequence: CASSRITRGTGGGYTF.

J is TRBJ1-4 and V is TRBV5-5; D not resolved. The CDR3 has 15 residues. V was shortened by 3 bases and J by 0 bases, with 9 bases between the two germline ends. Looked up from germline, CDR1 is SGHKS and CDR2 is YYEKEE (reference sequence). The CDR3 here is CASSWTEATNEKLFF. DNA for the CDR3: TGTGCCAGCAGCTGGACGGAAGCAACTAATGAAAAACTGTTTTTT.

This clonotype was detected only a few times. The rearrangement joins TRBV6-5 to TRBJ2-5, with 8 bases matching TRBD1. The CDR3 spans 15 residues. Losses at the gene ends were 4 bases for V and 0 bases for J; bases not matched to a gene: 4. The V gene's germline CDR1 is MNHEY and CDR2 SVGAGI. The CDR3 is CASSSGGSHQETQYF. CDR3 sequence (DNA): TGTGCCAGCAGTTCAGGGGGCAGCCACCAAGAGACCCAGTACTTC.

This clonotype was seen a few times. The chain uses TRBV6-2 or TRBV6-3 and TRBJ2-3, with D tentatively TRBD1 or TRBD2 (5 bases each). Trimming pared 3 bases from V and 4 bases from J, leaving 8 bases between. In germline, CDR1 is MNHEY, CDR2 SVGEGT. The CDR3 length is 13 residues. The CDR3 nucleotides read TGTGCCAGCAGTTATTCGGGACCAGATACGCAGTATTTT. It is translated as CASSYSGPDTQYF.

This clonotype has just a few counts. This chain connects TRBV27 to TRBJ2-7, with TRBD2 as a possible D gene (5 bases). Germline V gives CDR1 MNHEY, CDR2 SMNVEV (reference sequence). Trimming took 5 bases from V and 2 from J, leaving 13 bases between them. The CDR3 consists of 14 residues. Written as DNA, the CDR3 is TGTGCCAGCAGTCCTAGCCACAGCACCTACGAGCAGTACTTC. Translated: CASSPSHSTYEQYF.

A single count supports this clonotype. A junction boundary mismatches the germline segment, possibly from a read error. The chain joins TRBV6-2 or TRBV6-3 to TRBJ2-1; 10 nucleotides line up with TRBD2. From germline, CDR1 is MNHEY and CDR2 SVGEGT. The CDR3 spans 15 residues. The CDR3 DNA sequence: TGTGCCAGCAGGGGTAGCGGGGGGCCCTACGATGAGCAGTTCTTC. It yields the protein CASRGSGGPYDEQFF.

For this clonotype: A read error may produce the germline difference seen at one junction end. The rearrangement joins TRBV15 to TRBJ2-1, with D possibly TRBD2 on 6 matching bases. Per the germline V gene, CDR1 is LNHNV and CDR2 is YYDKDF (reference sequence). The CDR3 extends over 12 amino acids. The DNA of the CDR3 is TGTGCCACCAGCGGAGAAGCGGGTGAGCAGTTCTTC. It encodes CATSGEAGEQFF.

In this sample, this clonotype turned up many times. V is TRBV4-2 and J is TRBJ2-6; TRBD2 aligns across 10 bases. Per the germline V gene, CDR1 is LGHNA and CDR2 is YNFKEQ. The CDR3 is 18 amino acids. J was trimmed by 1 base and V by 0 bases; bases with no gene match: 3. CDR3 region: CASSQDPSGSSGANVLTF. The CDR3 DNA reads TGTGCCAGCAGCCAAGATCCTAGCGGGAGTTCTGGGGCCAACGTCCTGACTTTC.

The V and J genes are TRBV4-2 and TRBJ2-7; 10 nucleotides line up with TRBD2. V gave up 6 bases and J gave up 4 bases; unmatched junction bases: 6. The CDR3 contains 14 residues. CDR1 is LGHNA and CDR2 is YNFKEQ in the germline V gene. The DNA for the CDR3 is TGTGCCAGCAGGAGTCTAGCGGGGGAATACGAGCAGTACTTC. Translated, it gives CASRSLAGEYEQYF.

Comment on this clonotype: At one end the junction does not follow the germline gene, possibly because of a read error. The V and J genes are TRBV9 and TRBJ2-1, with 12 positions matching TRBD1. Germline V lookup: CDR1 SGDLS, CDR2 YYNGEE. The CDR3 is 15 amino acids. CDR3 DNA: TGTGCCCGCAGCCCTACGGGACAGGGGGCGCATGAGCAGTTCTTC. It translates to CARSPTGQGAHEQFF.

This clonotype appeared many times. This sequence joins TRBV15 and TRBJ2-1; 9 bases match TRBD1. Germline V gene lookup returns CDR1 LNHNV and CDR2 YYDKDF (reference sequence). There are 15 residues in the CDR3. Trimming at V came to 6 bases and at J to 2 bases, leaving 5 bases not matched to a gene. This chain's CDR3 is CATSKDRGTYNEQFF. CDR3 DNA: TGTGCCACCAGTAAAGACAGGGGGACCTACAATGAGCAGTTCTTC. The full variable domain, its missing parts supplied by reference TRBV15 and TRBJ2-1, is DAMVIQNPRYQVTQFGKPVTLSCSQTLNHNVMYWYQQKSSQAPKLLFHYYDKDFNNEADTPDNFQSRRPNTSFCFLDIRSPGLGDTAMYLCATSKDRGTYNEQFFGPGTRLTVL.

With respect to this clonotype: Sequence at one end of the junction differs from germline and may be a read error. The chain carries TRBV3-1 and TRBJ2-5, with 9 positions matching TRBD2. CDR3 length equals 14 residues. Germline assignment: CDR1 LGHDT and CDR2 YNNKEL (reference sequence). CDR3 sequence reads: CASSQAGGQETQYF. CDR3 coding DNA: TGCGCCAGCAGCCAAGCGGGGGGTCAAGAGACCCAGTACTTC.